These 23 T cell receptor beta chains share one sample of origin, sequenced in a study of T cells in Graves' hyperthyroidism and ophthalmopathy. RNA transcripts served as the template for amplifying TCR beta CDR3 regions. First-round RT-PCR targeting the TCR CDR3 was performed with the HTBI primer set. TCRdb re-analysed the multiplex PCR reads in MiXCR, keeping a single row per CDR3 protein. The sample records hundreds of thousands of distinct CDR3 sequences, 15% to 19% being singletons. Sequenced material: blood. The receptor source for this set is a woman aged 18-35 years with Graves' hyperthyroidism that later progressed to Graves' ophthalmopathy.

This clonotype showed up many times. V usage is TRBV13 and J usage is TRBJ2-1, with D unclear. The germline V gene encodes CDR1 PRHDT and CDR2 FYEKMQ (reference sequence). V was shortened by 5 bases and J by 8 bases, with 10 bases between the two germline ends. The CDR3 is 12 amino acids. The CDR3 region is CASSPDRDEQFF. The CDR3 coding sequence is TGTGCCAGCAGCCCCGACCGCGATGAGCAGTTCTTC. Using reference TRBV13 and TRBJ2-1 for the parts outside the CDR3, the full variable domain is AAGVIQSPRHLIKEKRETATLKCYPIPRHDTVYWYQQGPGQDPQFLISFYEKMQSDKGSIPDRFSAQQFSDYHSELNMSSLELGDSALYFCASSPDRDEQFFGPGTRLTVL.

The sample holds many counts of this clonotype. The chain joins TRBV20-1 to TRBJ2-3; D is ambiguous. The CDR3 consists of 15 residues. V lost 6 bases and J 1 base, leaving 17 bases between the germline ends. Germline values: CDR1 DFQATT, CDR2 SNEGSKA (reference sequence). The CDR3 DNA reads TGCAGTGCAACGCTCGGCCCCCCCGGCACAGATACGCAGTATTTT. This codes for CSATLGPPGTDTQYF.

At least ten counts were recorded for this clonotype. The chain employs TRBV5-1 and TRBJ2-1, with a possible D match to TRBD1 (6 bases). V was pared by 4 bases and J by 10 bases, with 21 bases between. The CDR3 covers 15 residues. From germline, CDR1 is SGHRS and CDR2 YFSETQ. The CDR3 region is CASSPRGGVVSEQFF. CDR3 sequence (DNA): TGCGCCAGCAGCCCCAGAGGGGGAGTAGTATCCGAGCAGTTCTTC.

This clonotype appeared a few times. CDR3 amino acids: CASSGILNTEAFF. The CDR3 DNA reads as TGTGCCAGCAGCGGGATTTTGAACACTGAAGCTTTCTTT. This sequence joins TRBV6-1 and TRBJ1-1, with D hard to call. CDR3 length equals 13 residues. Germline CDR1 is MNHNS and CDR2 is SASEGT. Trimming pared 6 bases from V and 0 bases from J, leaving 8 bases between.

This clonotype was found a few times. The CDR3 protein is CASGLDRGPGANVLTF. In nucleotides, the CDR3 is TGTGCTAGTGGTTTGGACAGGGGTCCTGGGGCCAACGTCCTGACTTTC. The rearrangement links TRBV12-5 to TRBJ2-6; 7 bases line up with TRBD1. Germline-derived CDR1 and CDR2 are LGHNT and FRNRAP. This CDR3 region has 16 residues. Losses at the gene ends were 1 base for V and 2 bases for J; bases not matched to a gene: 2.

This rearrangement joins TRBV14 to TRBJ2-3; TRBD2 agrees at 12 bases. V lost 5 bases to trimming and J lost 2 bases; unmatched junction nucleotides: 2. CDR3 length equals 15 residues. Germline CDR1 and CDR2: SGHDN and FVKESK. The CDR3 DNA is TGTGCCAGCAGCGGACTAGCGGGAATCACAGATACGCAGTATTTT. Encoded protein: CASSGLAGITDTQYF.

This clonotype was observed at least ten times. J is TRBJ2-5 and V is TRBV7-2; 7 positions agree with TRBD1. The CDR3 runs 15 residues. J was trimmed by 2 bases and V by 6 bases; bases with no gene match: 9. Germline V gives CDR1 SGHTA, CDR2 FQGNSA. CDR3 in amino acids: CASSPPGQRQETQYF. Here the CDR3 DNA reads TGTGCCAGCAGTCCGCCGGGACAGAGGCAAGAGACCCAGTACTTC.

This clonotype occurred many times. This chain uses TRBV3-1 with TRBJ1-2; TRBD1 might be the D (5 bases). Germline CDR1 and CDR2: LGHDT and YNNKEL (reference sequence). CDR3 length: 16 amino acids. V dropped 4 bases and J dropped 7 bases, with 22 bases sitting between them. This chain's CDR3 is CASSPQLGQASIGYTF. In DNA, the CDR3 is TGTGCCAGCAGCCCTCAACTCGGACAAGCCTCTATTGGCTACACCTTC.

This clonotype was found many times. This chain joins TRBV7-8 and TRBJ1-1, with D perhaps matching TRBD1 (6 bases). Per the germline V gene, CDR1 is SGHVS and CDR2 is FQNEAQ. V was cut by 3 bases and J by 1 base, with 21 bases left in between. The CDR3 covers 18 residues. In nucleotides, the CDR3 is TGTGCCAGCAGCTTGGACCGGGGGCGGGTCTCCTCGAACACTGAAGCTTTCTTT. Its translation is CASSLDRGRVSSNTEAFF.

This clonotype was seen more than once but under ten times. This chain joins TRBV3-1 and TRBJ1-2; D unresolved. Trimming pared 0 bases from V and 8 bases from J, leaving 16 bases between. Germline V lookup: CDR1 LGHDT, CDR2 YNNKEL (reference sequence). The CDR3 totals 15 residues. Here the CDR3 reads CASSQENSPGGGYTF. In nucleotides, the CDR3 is TGTGCCAGCAGCCAAGAAAACAGCCCAGGCGGCGGCTACACCTTC.

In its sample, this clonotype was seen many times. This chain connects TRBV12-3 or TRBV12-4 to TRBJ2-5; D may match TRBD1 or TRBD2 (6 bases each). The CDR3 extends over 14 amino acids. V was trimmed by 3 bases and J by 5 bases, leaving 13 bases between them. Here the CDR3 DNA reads TGTGCCAGCAGTTTTAGGGGGGTTTATGAGACCCAGTACTTC. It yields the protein CASSFRGVYETQYF.

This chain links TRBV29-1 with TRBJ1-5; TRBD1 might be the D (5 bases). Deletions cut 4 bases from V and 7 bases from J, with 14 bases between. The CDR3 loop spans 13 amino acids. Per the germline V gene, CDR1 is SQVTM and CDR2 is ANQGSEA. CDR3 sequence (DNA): TGCAGCGTTGGGGAGGGGCCAAGACAGCCCCAGCATTTT. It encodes CSVGEGPRQPQHF.

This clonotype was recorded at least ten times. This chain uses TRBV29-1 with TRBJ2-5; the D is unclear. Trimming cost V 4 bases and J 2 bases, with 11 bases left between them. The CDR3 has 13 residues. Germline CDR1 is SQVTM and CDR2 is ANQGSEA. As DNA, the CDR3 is TGCAGCGTTGGGTTGGTACAGCAAGAGACCCAGTACTTC. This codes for CSVGLVQQETQYF.

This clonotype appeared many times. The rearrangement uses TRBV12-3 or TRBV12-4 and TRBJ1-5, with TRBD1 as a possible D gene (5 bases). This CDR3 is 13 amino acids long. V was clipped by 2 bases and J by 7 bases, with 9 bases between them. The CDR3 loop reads CASSLRGLQPQHF. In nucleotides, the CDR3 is TGTGCCAGCAGTTTAAGGGGCTTACAGCCCCAGCATTTT.

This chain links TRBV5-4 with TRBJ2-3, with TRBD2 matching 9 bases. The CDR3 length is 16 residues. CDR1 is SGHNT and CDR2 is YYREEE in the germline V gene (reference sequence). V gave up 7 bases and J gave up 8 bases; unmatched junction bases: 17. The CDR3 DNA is TGTGCCAGCGGTCCCATGGCGGGAGGGCCTAGGGGTACGCAGTATTTT. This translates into CASGPMAGGPRGTQYF.

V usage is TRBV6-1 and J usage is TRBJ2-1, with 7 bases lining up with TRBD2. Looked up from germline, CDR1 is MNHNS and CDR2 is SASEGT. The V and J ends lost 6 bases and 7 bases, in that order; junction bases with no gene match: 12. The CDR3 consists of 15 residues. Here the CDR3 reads CASRGGGRAGNEQFF. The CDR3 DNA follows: TGTGCCAGCAGGGGGGGAGGGAGGGCAGGGAATGAGCAGTTCTTC.

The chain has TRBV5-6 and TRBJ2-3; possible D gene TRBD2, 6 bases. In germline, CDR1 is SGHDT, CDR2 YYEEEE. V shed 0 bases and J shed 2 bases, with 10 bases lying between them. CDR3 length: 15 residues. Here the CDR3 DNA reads TGTGCCAGCAGCTTGGCCGGGAGATTCACAGATACGCAGTATTTT. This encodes CASSLAGRFTDTQYF.

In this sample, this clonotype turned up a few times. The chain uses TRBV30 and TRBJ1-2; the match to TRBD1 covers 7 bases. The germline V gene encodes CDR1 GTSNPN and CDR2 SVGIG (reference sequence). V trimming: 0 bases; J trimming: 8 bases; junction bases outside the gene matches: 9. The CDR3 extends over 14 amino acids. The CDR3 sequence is CAWSVYSPRGGYTF. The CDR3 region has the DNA TGTGCCTGGAGTGTCTATAGTCCCAGGGGGGGCTACACCTTC.

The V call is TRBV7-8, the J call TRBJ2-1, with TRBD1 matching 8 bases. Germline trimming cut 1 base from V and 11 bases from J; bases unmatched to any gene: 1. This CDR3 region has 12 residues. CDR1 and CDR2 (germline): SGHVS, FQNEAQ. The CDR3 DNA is TGTGCCAGCAGCTTAGGGACAGGGCAGCAGTTCTTC. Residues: CASSLGTGQQFF.

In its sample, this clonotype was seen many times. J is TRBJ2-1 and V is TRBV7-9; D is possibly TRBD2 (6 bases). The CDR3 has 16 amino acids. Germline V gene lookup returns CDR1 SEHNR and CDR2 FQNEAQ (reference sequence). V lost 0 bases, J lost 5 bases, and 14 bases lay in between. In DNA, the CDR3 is TGTGCCAGCAGCTTAGCTGGGACTGAACGGGACAATGAGCAGTTCTTC. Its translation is CASSLAGTERDNEQFF.

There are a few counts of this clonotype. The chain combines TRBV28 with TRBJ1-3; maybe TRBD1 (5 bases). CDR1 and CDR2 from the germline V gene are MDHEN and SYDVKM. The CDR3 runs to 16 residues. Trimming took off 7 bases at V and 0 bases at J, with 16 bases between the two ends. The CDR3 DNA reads TGTGCCAGCACCCCTGGTGGGGGTTTCTCTGGAAACACCATATATTTT. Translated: CASTPGGGFSGNTIYF.

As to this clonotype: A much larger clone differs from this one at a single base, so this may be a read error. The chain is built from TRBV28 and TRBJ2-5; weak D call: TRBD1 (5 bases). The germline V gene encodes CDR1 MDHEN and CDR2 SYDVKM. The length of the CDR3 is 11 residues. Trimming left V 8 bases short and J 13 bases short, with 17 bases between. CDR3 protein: CASGAGQDLYF. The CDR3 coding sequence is TGTGCCAGCGGGGCTGGACAAGATCTGTACTTC.

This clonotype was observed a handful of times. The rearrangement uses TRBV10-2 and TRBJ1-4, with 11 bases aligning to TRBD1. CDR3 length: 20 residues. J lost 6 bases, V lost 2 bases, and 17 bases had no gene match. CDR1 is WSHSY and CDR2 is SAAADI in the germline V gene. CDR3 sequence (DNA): TGCGCCAGCAGTGAGCCCAACTGGACAGGGGGCACTAGGGGTGATGAAAAACTGTTTTTT. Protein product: CASSEPNWTGGTRGDEKLFF.